This T cell receptor beta chain was profiled in a study of control samples from healthy donors and cancer patients. Profiled with immunoSEQ multiplex PCR; TCRdb holds only in-frame clones, not every one. In all, the sample yields about 190,000 clones. CDR3 length: 14 residues. V shed 4 bases and J shed 5 bases, with 14 bases lying between them. Germline values: CDR1 SEHNR, CDR2 FQNEAQ (reference sequence). The specimen was blood. The V and J genes are TRBV7-9 and TRBJ1-1; a possible D gene is TRBD1 (5 bases). This TCR came from a woman aged 25 to 39 in good health. CDR3 nucleotide sequence: TGTGCCAGCAGCTATCAGGGAGGGGCGACTGAAGCTTTCTTT. This gives the protein CASSYQGGATEAFF.